This paragraph covers one TCR beta chain sequence. Its antigen is unknown. These data originate in a study of T cells expressing NK-cell markers. As for the study in general: HCMV seropositivity characterized most of the eight sequenced donors, and seronegativity one. Whole-study results and caveats: Among a handful of donors, these clonotypes also ranked first in the CD3+CD56-NKG2C+ fraction. Several donors showed dominant NKG2C+ clonotypes comprising roughly 1.0-7.0% of their CD8+ T cells.

TCRdb reprocessed the 5' RACE reads, with one entry per CDR3 protein and no DNA. This sample carries about 450,000 distinct CDR3 sequences, with 7.3% going to the ten biggest clones. This CDR3 is built from 15 residues. Germline loops: CDR1 SGHTA, CDR2 FQGTGA. The J gene is TRBJ2-3, the V gene TRBV7-3; without DNA, the TCRdb call of TRBD2 cannot be checked. This TCR was recovered from a woman aged 18 to 75 in good health. The sample taken for sequencing was blood T cells: a sorted CD56 or NKG2C T cell subset, CD4+ or CD8+ T cells, or bulk PBMC T cells (not recorded which). The chain's CDR3 is CASSPHGSLTDTQYF.